These 10 T cell receptor beta chains were sequenced from one sample in a study of blood T cell repertoires in COVID-19. Assay: immunoSEQ multiplex PCR; the TCRdb copy retains only in-frame clones and omits some. The sample yields over 200,000 clones, around 90% seen once. Sequences were obtained from PBMCs or T cells enriched from blood (not recorded which). The origin of the receptors is a young man who had been exposed to COVID-19.

This clone occurred a few times. The genes are TRBV10-3 and TRBJ1-1; 10 nucleotides match TRBD1. CDR1 is ENHRY, CDR2 SYGVKD, per germline. V was clipped by 5 bases and J by 0 bases; unmatched bases: 6. CDR3 length equals 16 residues. Here the CDR3 reads CAISTGTGDLNTEAFF. CDR3 coding DNA: TGTGCCATCAGTACCGGGACAGGGGACTTGAACACTGAAGCTTTCTTT.

This chain uses TRBV19 with TRBJ1-2, with a tentative D call TRBD1 (5 bases). Germline V gives CDR1 LNHDA, CDR2 SQIVND (reference sequence). Trimming shortened V by 3 bases and J by 7 bases, and 18 bases separated the two germline ends. The CDR3 loop spans 15 amino acids. The CDR3 is CASSINRRGDGGYTF. The CDR3 DNA follows: TGTGCCAGTAGTATTAACAGGCGCGGTGATGGTGGCTACACCTTC. Using reference TRBV19 and TRBJ1-2 for the parts outside the CDR3, the full variable domain is DGGITQSPKYLFRKEGQNVTLSCEQNLNHDAMYWYRQDPGQGLRLIYYSQIVNDFQKGDIAEGYSVSREKKESFPLTVTSAQKNPTAFYLCASSINRRGDGGYTFGSGTRLTVV.

This chain uses TRBV4-1 with TRBJ1-6, with TRBD1 identical over 7 bases. Looked up from germline, CDR1 is MGHRA and CDR2 is YSYEKL. The CDR3 extends over 16 amino acids. Trimming at V came to 4 bases and at J to 6 bases, leaving 9 bases not matched to a gene. The CDR3 is CASSPQQGSINSPLHF. Here the CDR3 DNA reads TGCGCCAGCAGCCCCCAACAGGGGTCCATTAATTCACCCCTCCACTTT.

Comment on this clone: Other DNA sequences from this sample encode an identical CDR3 as well. The rearrangement uses TRBV5-1 and TRBJ2-7; tentative D call: TRBD1 (5 bases). V lost 5 bases, J lost 3 bases, and 9 bases lay in between. The germline CDR1 and CDR2 sequences are SGHRS and YFSETQ. The length of the CDR3 is 12 residues. CDR3 protein: CASSYDSYEQYF. CDR3 bases: TGCGCCAGCAGTTACGACAGCTACGAGCAGTACTTC.

V is TRBV6-5 and J is TRBJ1-3; perhaps TRBD1 as D (6 bases). The CDR3 is 15 residues long. Germline V gene sequence: CDR1 MNHEY, CDR2 SVGAGI. Trimming shortened V by 8 bases and J by 3 bases, and 17 bases separated the two germline ends. The CDR3 coding sequence is TGTGCCAGCGGGGCCCGGGGGGCGGATGGAAACACCATATATTTT. Translation: CASGARGADGNTIYF.

The chain recombines TRBV13 with TRBJ1-2, with D perhaps TRBD1 (6 bases). The CDR3 is 15 residues long. V lost 5 bases and J 0 bases, leaving 13 bases between the germline ends. In germline, CDR1 is PRHDT, CDR2 FYEKMQ (reference sequence). The CDR3 is CASSKRDTTNYGYTF. The CDR3 DNA reads as TGTGCCAGCAGCAAAAGGGACACCACTAACTATGGCTACACCTTC. The whole variable domain, filled in from reference TRBV13 and TRBJ1-2, reads AAGVIQSPRHLIKEKRETATLKCYPIPRHDTVYWYQQGPGQDPQFLISFYEKMQSDKGSIPDRFSAQQFSDYHSELNMSSLELGDSALYFCASSKRDTTNYGYTFGSGTRLTVV.

The J gene is TRBJ1-2, the V gene TRBV11-2; 8 bases are a match to TRBD1. This CDR3 comprises 16 residues. Germline V lookup: CDR1 SGHAT, CDR2 FQNNGV. Trimming at V came to 1 base and at J to 4 bases, leaving 8 bases not matched to a gene. The CDR3 nucleotides are TGTGCCAGCAGCTTAGGAGTCAGGGGGCGCCTCTATGGCTACACCTTC. It is translated as CASSLGVRGRLYGYTF.

The chain combines TRBV6-5 with TRBJ1-2, with a weak D call TRBD1 (6 bases). The CDR3 has 11 amino acids. The V and J ends lost 8 bases and 8 bases respectively, with 12 bases between them. Germline V CDR1 and CDR2: MNHEY, SVGAGI. The CDR3 DNA follows: TGTGCCAGCGCCACAGGGTCGGGCTACACCTTC. It encodes CASATGSGYTF.

The V call is TRBV19, the J call TRBJ1-2; 7 positions match TRBD1. J lost 1 base, V lost 5 bases, and 7 bases had no gene match. This CDR3 spans 15 amino acids. Germline V gives CDR1 LNHDA, CDR2 SQIVND (reference sequence). The chain's CDR3 is CASSPTGQINYGYTF. Written as DNA, the CDR3 is TGTGCCAGTAGTCCAACGGGACAGATTAACTATGGCTACACCTTC.

This chain uses TRBV19 with TRBJ2-1; D possibly corresponds to TRBD1 (6 bases). The CDR3 totals 16 residues. V was shortened by 4 bases and J by 6 bases, with 19 bases between the two germline ends. Looked up from germline, CDR1 is LNHDA and CDR2 is SQIVND (reference sequence). Written as DNA, the CDR3 is TGTGCCAGTAGTACCTCGGGTTGGGGGCCAATCAATGAGCAGTTCTTC. It specifies CASSTSGWGPINEQFF.